Each of the 31 T cell receptor beta chains below was sequenced from the same sample in a study of blood T cell repertoires in COVID-19. Libraries were prepared by immunoSEQ multiplex PCR; TCRdb keeps only in-frame clonotypes and omits some of them. The repertoire consists of roughly 300,000 clones, with around 85% occurring once and the leading ten covering 9.5% to 15%. Sequencing was carried out using peripheral blood. These receptors originate from a woman aged 25 to 39 with COVID-19, enrolled during active disease.

The V gene is TRBV10-3, the J gene TRBJ1-2; 8 bases align to TRBD1. The CDR3 extends over 13 amino acids. V shed 4 bases, J shed 2 bases, and the junction held 0 bases outside the gene matches. The V gene's germline CDR1 is ENHRY and CDR2 SYGVKD. Here the CDR3 reads CAISGTGNYGYTF. CDR3 sequence (DNA): TGTGCCATCAGTGGGACAGGGAACTATGGCTACACCTTC.

This sequence joins TRBV7-2 and TRBJ1-2; tentatively, D is TRBD1 (5 bases). CDR1 and CDR2 from the germline V gene are SGHTA and FQGNSA. The CDR3 loop spans 16 amino acids. Trimming shortened V by 4 bases and J by 7 bases, and 22 bases separated the two germline ends. The CDR3 DNA sequence: TGTGCCAGCAGCTCGTATATGGGTGGGTCAGGGTTTGGCTACACCTTC. Translated, it gives CASSSYMGGSGFGYTF.

The CDR3 nucleotides read TGTGCCAGCAGCCTACCCCAGACTAGTGCGGAAGATACGCAGTATTTT. It specifies CASSLPQTSAEDTQYF. The rearrangement uses TRBV11-3 and TRBJ2-3; weak D call: TRBD2 (6 bases). The CDR3 totals 16 residues. In germline, CDR1 is SGHNT, CDR2 YENEEA. The ends were cut back, 5 bases at V and 5 bases at J, with 20 bases in the middle.

The rearrangement links TRBV28 to TRBJ1-1, with D maybe TRBD1 (6 bases). This CDR3 contains 15 residues. With 9 bases removed from V and 3 bases from J, the gap between germline ends came to 20 bases. Germline V gene lookup returns CDR1 MDHEN and CDR2 SYDVKM. This chain's CDR3 is CASPTTGKGYTEAFF. For the CDR3, the DNA is TGTGCCAGTCCAACAACAGGGAAGGGGTACACTGAAGCTTTCTTT.

This chain links TRBV27 with TRBJ1-2, with D possibly matching TRBD1 (5 bases). The germline V gene encodes CDR1 MNHEY and CDR2 SMNVEV (reference sequence). This CDR3 region has 12 residues. The ends were cut back, 6 bases at V and 8 bases at J, with 13 bases in the middle. CDR3 region: CASSGGRGGYTF. CDR3 sequence (DNA): TGTGCCAGCAGCGGAGGGAGGGGAGGCTACACCTTC.

The chain employs TRBV6-5 and TRBJ2-3, with TRBD1 as a possible D gene (6 bases). The CDR3 has 12 residues. Germline CDR1 reads MNHEY; CDR2 reads SVGAGI. Deletions cut 6 bases from V and 9 bases from J, with 13 bases between. CDR3 DNA sequence: TGTGCCAGCAGGGACAGTGGGAGCACGCAGTATTTT. Its translation: CASRDSGSTQYF.

This sequence joins TRBV24-1 and TRBJ2-1, with TRBD1 as a possible D gene (6 bases). CDR1 is KGHDR, CDR2 SFDVKD, per germline. Deletions cut 2 bases from V and 4 bases from J, with 11 bases between. The CDR3 has 15 amino acids. In DNA, the CDR3 is TGTGCCACCAGTGATTCTGACGACAGGTACAATGAGCAGTTCTTC. Protein product: CATSDSDDRYNEQFF.

V usage is TRBV6-5 and J usage is TRBJ1-3; a weak D match, TRBD1 (5 bases). CDR3 size: 16 residues. The germline gives CDR1 MNHEY, CDR2 SVGAGI. The germline V and J ends were trimmed by 2 bases and 6 bases, with 17 bases remaining between them. The CDR3 reads CASSYADAGSVNTIYF. The CDR3 nucleotides are TGTGCCAGCAGTTACGCGGACGCAGGGTCGGTAAACACCATATATTTT.

This chain links TRBV7-7 with TRBJ2-5; TRBD1 matches at 7 bases. CDR1 and CDR2 (germline): SSHAT, FNYEAQ (reference sequence). J was trimmed by 2 bases and V by 0 bases; bases with no gene match: 3. There are 15 residues in the CDR3. DNA for the CDR3: TGTGCCAGCAGCTTAGCAGGGGGCTATCAAGAGACCCAGTACTTC. Protein: CASSLAGGYQETQYF.

The V gene is TRBV6-2 or TRBV6-3, the J gene TRBJ1-1, with 7 bases lining up with TRBD1. Losses at the gene ends were 5 bases for V and 5 bases for J; bases not matched to a gene: 8. Germline lookup yields CDR1 MNHEY and CDR2 SVGEGT. The CDR3 covers 14 residues. The DNA for the CDR3 is TGTGCCAGCAGTCTTACCAGGGGGGAAACTGAAGCTTTCTTT. Its protein product is CASSLTRGETEAFF.

This sequence joins TRBV3-1 (or the pseudogene TRBV3-2) and TRBJ2-7; D is possibly TRBD2 (6 bases). V was shortened by 4 bases and J by 4 bases, with 11 bases between the two germline ends. Germline assignment: CDR1 LGHDT and CDR2 YNNKEL (reference sequence). CDR3 length: 13 amino acids. As DNA, the CDR3 is TGTGCCAGCAGCCTCCCCCGGGGGTACGAGCAGTACTTC. Translating it yields CASSLPRGYEQYF.

V is TRBV7-2 and J is TRBJ2-1; 10 bases are shared with TRBD2. The J segment lost 3 bases and the V segment lost 1 base, leaving 9 bases of the junction unmatched. Looked up from germline, CDR1 is SGHTA and CDR2 is FQGNSA. The CDR3 is made up of 18 amino acids. The DNA for the CDR3 is TGTGCCAGCAGCTTAGTGCTAGCGGGGGCTCCACTCTACAATGAGCAGTTCTTC. It specifies CASSLVLAGAPLYNEQFF. The full variable domain, rest sourced from reference TRBV7-2 and TRBJ2-1, is GAGVSQSPSNKVTEKGKDVELRCDPISGHTALYWYRQSLGQGLEFLIYFQGNSAPDKSGLPSDRFSAERTGGSVSTLTIQRTQQEDSAVYLCASSLVLAGAPLYNEQFFGPGTRLTVL.

This clone has just a few counts. Other DNA sequences in this specimen translate into the identical CDR3. This CDR3 is CASSPRNTEAFF. CDR3 nucleotide sequence: TGTGCCAGCTCCCCTAGAAACACTGAAGCTTTCTTT. The chain is built from TRBV18 and TRBJ1-1; D gene ambiguous. With 6 bases removed from V and 2 bases from J, the gap between germline ends came to 7 bases. This CDR3 region has 12 residues. The germline CDR1 and CDR2 sequences are KGHSH and LQKENI.

Written as DNA, the CDR3 is TGTGCCAGCAGCTTATTAGATGACGAGCAGTACTTC. Translating gives CASSLLDDEQYF. J is TRBJ2-7 and V is TRBV13; D is unresolved. CDR1 and CDR2 (germline): PRHDT, FYEKMQ (reference sequence). V lost 2 bases and J lost 5, with 7 bases in between. The CDR3 has 12 residues. Combining the CDR3 with reference TRBV13 and TRBJ2-7 gives the whole variable domain AAGVIQSPRHLIKEKRETATLKCYPIPRHDTVYWYQQGPGQDPQFLISFYEKMQSDKGSIPDRFSAQQFSDYHSELNMSSLELGDSALYFCASSLLDDEQYFGPGTRLTVT.

V and J are TRBV25-1 and TRBJ2-1; TRBD1 matches at 7 bases. This CDR3 is 14 amino acids long. V trimming: 2 bases; J trimming: 14 bases; junction bases outside the gene matches: 12. CDR1 is MGHDK, CDR2 SYGVNS, per germline. The CDR3: CASSEKTGYIQEFF. CDR3 DNA sequence: TGTGCCAGCAGTGAAAAGACAGGGTACATCCAGGAGTTCTTC. The variable domain in full, completed from reference TRBV25-1 and TRBJ2-1, reads EADIYQTPRYLVIGTGKKITLECSQTMGHDKMYWYQQDPGMELHLIHYSYGVNSTEKGDLSSESTVSRIRTEHFPLTLESARPSHTSQYLCASSEKTGYIQEFFGPGTRLTVL.

This clone was observed a few times. The rearrangement joins TRBV15 to TRBJ1-5; 7 nucleotides agree with TRBD1. The germline V gene has CDR1 LNHNV and CDR2 YYDKDF (reference sequence). The J segment lost 5 bases and the V segment lost 5 bases, leaving 9 bases of the junction unmatched. The CDR3 is made up of 15 amino acids. CDR3 protein: CATSPKTGIDQPQHF. Written as DNA, the CDR3 is TGTGCCACCAGCCCCAAGACAGGGATCGATCAGCCCCAGCATTTT.

The rearrangement uses TRBV5-4 and TRBJ1-2; perhaps TRBD1 as D (5 bases). The V end lost 3 bases, the J end lost 7 bases, and 7 bases lay between the germline ends. The V gene's germline CDR1 is SGHNT and CDR2 YYREEE (reference sequence). CDR3 length: 11 amino acids. The CDR3 spells CASSWDFGYTF. In nucleotides, the CDR3 is TGTGCCAGCAGCTGGGACTTTGGCTACACCTTC.

V gene TRBV6-5 combines with J gene TRBJ2-4; possibly TRBD2 for D (6 bases). In germline, CDR1 is MNHEY, CDR2 SVGAGI. The CDR3 totals 13 residues. The V end lost 6 bases, the J end lost 9 bases, and 15 bases lay between the germline ends. For the CDR3, the DNA is TGTGCCAGCAGAGTTACGTACGGGAGCATTCAGTACTTC. Protein product: CASRVTYGSIQYF.

The chain is built from TRBV27 and TRBJ2-3; 11 positions match TRBD2. There are 18 residues in the CDR3. Germline V gives CDR1 MNHEY, CDR2 SMNVEV (reference sequence). Trimming cost V 0 bases and J 2 bases; bases outside gene matches: 7. This CDR3 reads CASSLSQGLAASTDTQYF. In DNA, the CDR3 is TGTGCCAGCAGTTTATCCCAGGGACTAGCGGCCTCCACAGATACGCAGTATTTT.

The chain uses TRBV4-1 and TRBJ2-1, with 12 bases matching TRBD2. The V and J ends lost 1 base and 6 bases, in that order; junction bases with no gene match: 10. This CDR3 spans 18 amino acids. Germline V gene sequence: CDR1 MGHRA, CDR2 YSYEKL. The CDR3 DNA sequence: TGCGCCAGCAGCCAAGTCGACCTGGGACTAGCGGGTGGCAATGAGCAGTTCTTC. This sequence encodes CASSQVDLGLAGGNEQFF.

The chain is built from TRBV5-1 and TRBJ2-3; D not certain. CDR1 is SGHRS and CDR2 is YFSETQ in the germline V gene. This CDR3 has 16 residues. V was cut by 0 bases and J by 4 bases, with 15 bases left in between. The CDR3 protein is CASSLDARVGADTQYF. The CDR3 DNA is TGCGCCAGCAGCTTGGATGCTCGGGTCGGCGCAGATACGCAGTATTTT.

This clone was seen a few times. This rearrangement joins TRBV3-1 (or the pseudogene TRBV3-2) to TRBJ2-5; no clear D. The germline V gene has CDR1 LGHDT and CDR2 YNNKEL (reference sequence). The V end lost 4 bases, the J end lost 5 bases, and 5 bases lay between the germline ends. The CDR3 spans 11 residues. The CDR3 nucleotides read TGTGCCAGCAGCCCCGAGGAGACCCAGTACTTC. It translates to CASSPEETQYF.

In this sample, this clone turned up a few times. The chain uses TRBV11-2 and TRBJ1-5; 11 positions match TRBD1. Germline V CDR1 and CDR2: SGHAT, FQNNGV. The V and J ends lost 5 bases and 5 bases, in that order; junction bases with no gene match: 5. The CDR3 has 15 residues. In DNA form, the CDR3 reads TGTGCCAGCAGCCCCGGACAGGGGGCAGATCAGCCCCAGCATTTT. The encoded protein is CASSPGQGADQPQHF.

This clone was recorded only once. V is TRBV28 and J is TRBJ1-2; D remains unclear. CDR3 size: 15 residues. V lost 8 bases to trimming and J lost 8 bases, with 24 bases between them. Looked up from germline, CDR1 is MDHEN and CDR2 is SYDVKM. The DNA of the CDR3 is TGTGCCAGCGGAACCACACCTTTCGTCGCAGGAGGCTACACCTTC. As protein: CASGTTPFVAGGYTF.

This chain connects TRBV19 to TRBJ2-7; possibly TRBD1 for D (5 bases). Germline V gene sequence: CDR1 LNHDA, CDR2 SQIVND (reference sequence). The ends were cut back, 4 bases at V and 7 bases at J, with 14 bases in the middle. This CDR3 contains 13 residues. The CDR3: CASSKTGPLEQYF. DNA for the CDR3: TGTGCCAGTAGTAAAACAGGACCCCTGGAGCAGTACTTC.

This chain links TRBV4-1 with TRBJ2-5; 7 bases map to TRBD1. The V and J ends lost 0 bases and 4 bases, in that order; junction bases with no gene match: 11. The germline V gene encodes CDR1 MGHRA and CDR2 YSYEKL. This CDR3 comprises 17 residues. CDR3: CASSQDVGPHRGETQYF. CDR3 sequence (DNA): TGCGCCAGCAGCCAAGATGTCGGGCCCCACAGGGGAGAGACCCAGTACTTC.

The DNA of the CDR3 is TGCGCCAGCAGCTTGGCCTGGGGAGGGGTCGACGAGCAGTACTTC. This gives the protein CASSLAWGGVDEQYF. This rearrangement joins TRBV5-1 to TRBJ2-7, with 7 bases lining up with TRBD2. V dropped 0 bases and J dropped 5; count of bases not matched to a gene: 8. CDR1 and CDR2 (germline): SGHRS, YFSETQ. The CDR3 has 15 amino acids.

Regarding this clone: An end of the junction differs from the germline gene, which may be a read error. The gene calls are TRBV6-1 and TRBJ2-4; TRBD2 is a possible D gene (6 bases). Looked up from germline, CDR1 is MNHNS and CDR2 is SASEGT. The CDR3 length is 15 residues. The CDR3 reads CASSEGSGLKTIQYF. The CDR3 nucleotides are TGTGCCAGCAGTGAAGGCTCGGGACTTAAAACCATTCAGTACTTC.

The chain links TRBV13 to TRBJ2-5; 15 nucleotides line up with TRBD2. J was trimmed by 2 bases and V by 5 bases; bases with no gene match: 3. This CDR3 comprises 16 residues. Germline CDR1 is PRHDT and CDR2 is FYEKMQ (reference sequence). The CDR3 protein is CASSPGLAGGQETQYF. Here the CDR3 DNA reads TGTGCCAGCAGCCCCGGACTAGCGGGGGGGCAAGAGACCCAGTACTTC.

V and J are TRBV15 and TRBJ1-5; 12 bases agree with TRBD1. With 3 bases clipped from V and 0 bases from J, the junction kept 12 bases outside the gene matches. From germline, CDR1 is LNHNV and CDR2 YYDKDF (reference sequence). The CDR3 loop spans 20 amino acids. This CDR3 reads CATSSRGDRGLIYSNQPQHF. The DNA of the CDR3 is TGTGCCACCAGCAGCAGGGGGGACAGGGGGCTTATATATAGCAATCAGCCCCAGCATTTT.

The chain carries TRBV4-1 and TRBJ1-6, with D maybe TRBD1 (5 bases). V lost 4 bases to trimming and J lost 9 bases, with 22 bases between them. Per germline, CDR1 MGHRA and CDR2 YSYEKL. This CDR3 is 17 amino acids long. CDR3 sequence (DNA): TGCGCCAGCAGCCTTCCCCTACTACCAGGGTTTAGTTCACCCCTCCACTTT. This codes for CASSLPLLPGFSSPLHF.